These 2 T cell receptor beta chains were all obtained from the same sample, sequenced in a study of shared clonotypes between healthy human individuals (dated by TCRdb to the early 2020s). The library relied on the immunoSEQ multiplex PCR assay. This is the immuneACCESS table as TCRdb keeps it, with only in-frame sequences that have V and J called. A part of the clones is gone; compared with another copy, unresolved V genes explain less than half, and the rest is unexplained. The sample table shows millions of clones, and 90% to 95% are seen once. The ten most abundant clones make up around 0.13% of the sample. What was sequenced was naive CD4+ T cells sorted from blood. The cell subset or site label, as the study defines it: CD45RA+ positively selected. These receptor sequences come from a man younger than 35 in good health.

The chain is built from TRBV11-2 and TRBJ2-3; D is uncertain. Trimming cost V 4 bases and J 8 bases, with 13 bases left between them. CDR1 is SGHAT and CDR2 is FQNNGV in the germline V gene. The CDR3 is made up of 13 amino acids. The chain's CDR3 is CASSSELGITQYF. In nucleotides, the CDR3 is TGTGCCAGCAGCTCGGAGCTGGGAATTACGCAGTATTTT.

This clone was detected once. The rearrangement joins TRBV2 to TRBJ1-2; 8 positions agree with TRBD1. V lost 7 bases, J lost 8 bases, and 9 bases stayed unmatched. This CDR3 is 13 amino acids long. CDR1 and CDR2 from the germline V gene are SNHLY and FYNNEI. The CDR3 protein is CASTIIQGEGYTF. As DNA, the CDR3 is TGTGCCAGCACCATCATACAGGGGGAAGGCTACACCTTC.